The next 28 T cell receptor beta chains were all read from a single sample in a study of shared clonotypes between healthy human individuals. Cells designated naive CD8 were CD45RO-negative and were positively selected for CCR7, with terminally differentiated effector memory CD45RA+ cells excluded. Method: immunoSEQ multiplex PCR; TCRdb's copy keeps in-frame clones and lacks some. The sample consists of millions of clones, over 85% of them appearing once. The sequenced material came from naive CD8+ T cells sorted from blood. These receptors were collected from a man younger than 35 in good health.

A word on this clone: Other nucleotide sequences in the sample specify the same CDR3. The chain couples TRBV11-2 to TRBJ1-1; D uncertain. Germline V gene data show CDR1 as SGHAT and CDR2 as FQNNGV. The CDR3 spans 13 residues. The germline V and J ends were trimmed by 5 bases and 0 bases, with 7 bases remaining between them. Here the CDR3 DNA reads TGTGCCAGCAGCCCAGGAATGAACACTGAAGCTTTCTTT. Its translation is CASSPGMNTEAFF. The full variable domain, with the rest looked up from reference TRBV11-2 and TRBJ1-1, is EAGVAQSPRYKIIEKRQSVAFWCNPISGHATLYWYQQILGQGPKLLIQFQNNGVVDDSQLPKDRFSAERLKGVDSTLKIQPAKLEDSAVYLCASSPGMNTEAFFGQGTRLTVV.

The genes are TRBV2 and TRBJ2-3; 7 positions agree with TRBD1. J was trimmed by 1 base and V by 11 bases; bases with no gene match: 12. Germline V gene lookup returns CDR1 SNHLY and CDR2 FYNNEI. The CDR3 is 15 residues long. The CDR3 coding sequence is TGTGCCGAAAGTGGTTACAGGGGAGGCACAGATACGCAGTATTTT. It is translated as CAESGYRGGTDTQYF.

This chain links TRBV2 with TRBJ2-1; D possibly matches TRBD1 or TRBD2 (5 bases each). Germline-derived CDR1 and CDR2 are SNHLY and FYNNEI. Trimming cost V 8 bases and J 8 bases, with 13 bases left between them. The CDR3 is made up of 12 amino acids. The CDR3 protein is CASGDALHEQFF. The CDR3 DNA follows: TGTGCCAGCGGGGACGCCTTACATGAGCAGTTCTTC. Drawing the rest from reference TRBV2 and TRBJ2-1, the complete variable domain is EPEVTQTPSHQVTQMGQEVILRCVPISNHLYFYWYRQILGQKVEFLVSFYNNEISEKSEIFDDQFSVERPDGSNFTLKIRSTKLEDSAMYFCASGDALHEQFFGPGTRLTVL.

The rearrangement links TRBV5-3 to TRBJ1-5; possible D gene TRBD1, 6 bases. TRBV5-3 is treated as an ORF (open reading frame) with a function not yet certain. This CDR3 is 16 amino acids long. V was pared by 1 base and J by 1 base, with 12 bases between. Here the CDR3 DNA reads TGTGCCAGAAGCTTGAGCACAGGGACGAGCAATCAGCCCCAGCATTTT. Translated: CARSLSTGTSNQPQHF.

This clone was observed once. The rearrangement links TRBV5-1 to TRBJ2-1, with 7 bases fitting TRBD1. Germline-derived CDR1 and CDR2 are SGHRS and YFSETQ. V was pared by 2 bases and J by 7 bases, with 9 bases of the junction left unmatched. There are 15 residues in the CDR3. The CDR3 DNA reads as TGCGCCAGCAGCTTAGAGGGGGCAACGCGGAATGAGCAGTTCTTC. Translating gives CASSLEGATRNEQFF.

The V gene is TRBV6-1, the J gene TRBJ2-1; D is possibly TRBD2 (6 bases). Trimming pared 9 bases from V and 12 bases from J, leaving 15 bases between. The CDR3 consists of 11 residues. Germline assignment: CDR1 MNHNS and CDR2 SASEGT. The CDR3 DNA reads TGTGCCAGTGCCCTGACTAGTTCGCAGTTCTTC. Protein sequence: CASALTSSQFF.

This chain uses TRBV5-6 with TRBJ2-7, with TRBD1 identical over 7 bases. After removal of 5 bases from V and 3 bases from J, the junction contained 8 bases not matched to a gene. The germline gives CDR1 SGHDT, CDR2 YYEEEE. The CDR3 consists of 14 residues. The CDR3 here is CASREGWDSYEQYF. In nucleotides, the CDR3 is TGTGCCAGCAGAGAAGGCTGGGACAGCTACGAGCAGTACTTC.

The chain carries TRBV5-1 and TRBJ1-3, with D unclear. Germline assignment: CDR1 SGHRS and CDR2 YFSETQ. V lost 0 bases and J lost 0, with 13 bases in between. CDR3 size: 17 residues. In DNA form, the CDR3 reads TGCGCCAGCAGCTTGGGAGTAGCGGAGAGCTCTGGAAACACCATATATTTT. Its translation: CASSLGVAESSGNTIYF.

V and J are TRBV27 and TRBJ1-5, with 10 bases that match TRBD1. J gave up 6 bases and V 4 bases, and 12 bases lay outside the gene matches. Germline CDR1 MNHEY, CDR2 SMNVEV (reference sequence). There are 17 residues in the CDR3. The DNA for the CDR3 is TGTGCCAGCAGTTCCCTCCAGACAGGGGGCGCGAGTCAGCCCCAGCATTTT. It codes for CASSSLQTGGASQPQHF.

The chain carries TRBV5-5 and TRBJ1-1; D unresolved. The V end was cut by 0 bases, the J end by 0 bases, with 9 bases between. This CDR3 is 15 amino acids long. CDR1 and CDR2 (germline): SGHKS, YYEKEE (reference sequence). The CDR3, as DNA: TGTGCCAGCAGCTTGGAGGGAGAGATGAACACTGAAGCTTTCTTT. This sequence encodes CASSLEGEMNTEAFF.

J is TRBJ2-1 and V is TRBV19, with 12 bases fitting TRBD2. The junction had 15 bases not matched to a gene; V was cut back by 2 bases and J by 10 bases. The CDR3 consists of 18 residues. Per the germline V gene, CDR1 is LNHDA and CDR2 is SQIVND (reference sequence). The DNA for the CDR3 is TGTGCCAGTAGTATACCCCCCGTGTCTAGCGGGAGGGCCAACGAGCAGTTCTTC. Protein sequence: CASSIPPVSSGRANEQFF.

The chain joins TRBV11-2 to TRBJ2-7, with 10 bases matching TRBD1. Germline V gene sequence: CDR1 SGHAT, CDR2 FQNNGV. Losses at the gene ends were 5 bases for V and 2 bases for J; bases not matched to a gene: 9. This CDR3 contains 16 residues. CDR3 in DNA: TGTGCCAGCAGCCAGGCTGGCGGGACAGGGGCCTACGAGCAGTACTTC. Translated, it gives CASSQAGGTGAYEQYF.

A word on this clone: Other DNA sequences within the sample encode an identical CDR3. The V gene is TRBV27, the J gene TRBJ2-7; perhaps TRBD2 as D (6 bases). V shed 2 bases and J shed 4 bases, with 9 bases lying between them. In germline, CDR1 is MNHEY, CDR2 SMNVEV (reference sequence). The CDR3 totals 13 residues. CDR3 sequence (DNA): TGTGCCAGCAGTTTAGGGACTCCATACGAGCAGTACTTC. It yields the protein CASSLGTPYEQYF.

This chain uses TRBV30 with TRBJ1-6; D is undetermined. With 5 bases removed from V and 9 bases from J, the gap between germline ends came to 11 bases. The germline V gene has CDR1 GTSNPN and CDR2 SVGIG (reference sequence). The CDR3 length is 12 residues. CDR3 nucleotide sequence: TGTGCCTGGTTCCGAAACGGTTCACCCCTCCACTTT. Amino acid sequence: CAWFRNGSPLHF.

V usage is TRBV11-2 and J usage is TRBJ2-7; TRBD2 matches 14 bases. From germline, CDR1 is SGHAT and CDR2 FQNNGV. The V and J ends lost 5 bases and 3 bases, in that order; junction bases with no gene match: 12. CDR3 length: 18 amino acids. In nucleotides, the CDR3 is TGTGCCAGCAGCCCGATTGGGACTAGCGGGAGTGTCGGCTACGAGCAGTACTTC. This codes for CASSPIGTSGSVGYEQYF.

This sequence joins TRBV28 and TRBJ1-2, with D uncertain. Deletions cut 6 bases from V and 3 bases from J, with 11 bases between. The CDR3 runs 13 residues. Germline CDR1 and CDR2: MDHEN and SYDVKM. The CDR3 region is CASRVRGDYGYTF. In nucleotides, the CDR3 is TGTGCCAGCAGGGTCAGAGGTGACTATGGCTACACCTTC.

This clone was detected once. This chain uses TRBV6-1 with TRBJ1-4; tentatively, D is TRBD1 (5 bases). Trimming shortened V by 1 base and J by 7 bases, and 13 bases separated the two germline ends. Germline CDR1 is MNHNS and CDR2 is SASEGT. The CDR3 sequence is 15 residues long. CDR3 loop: CASSEGGGSLEKLFF. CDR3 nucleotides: TGTGCCAGCAGTGAAGGTGGGGGGTCACTTGAAAAACTGTTTTTT.

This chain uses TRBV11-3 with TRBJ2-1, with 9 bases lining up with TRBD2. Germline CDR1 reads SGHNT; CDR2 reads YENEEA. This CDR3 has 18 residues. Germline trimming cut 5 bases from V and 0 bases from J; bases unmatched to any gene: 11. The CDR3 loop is CASSPGAGGPSSYNEQFF. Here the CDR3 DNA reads TGTGCCAGCAGCCCCGGGGCGGGGGGGCCCAGCTCCTACAATGAGCAGTTCTTC.

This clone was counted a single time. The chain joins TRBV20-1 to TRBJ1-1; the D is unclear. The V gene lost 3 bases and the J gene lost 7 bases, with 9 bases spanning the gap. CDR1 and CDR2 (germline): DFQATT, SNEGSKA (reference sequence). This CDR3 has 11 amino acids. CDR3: CSARFRDEAFF. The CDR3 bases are TGCAGTGCTAGGTTCCGGGATGAAGCTTTCTTT.

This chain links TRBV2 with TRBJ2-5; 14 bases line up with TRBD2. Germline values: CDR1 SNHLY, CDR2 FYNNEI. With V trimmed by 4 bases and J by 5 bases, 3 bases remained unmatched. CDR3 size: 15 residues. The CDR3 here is CASSGTSGGWETQYF. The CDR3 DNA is TGTGCCAGCAGTGGGACTAGCGGGGGGTGGGAGACCCAGTACTTC.

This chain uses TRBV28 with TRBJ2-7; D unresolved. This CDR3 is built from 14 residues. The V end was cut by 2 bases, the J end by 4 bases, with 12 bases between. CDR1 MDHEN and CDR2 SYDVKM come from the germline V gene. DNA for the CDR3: TGTGCCAGCAGTTTAGACATGAAGGGTTACGAGCAGTACTTC. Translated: CASSLDMKGYEQYF.

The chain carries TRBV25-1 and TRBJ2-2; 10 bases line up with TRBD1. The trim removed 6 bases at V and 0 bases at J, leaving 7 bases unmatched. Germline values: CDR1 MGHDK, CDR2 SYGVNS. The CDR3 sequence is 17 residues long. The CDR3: CASRETGGKSNTGELFF. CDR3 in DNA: TGTGCCAGCAGGGAGACAGGGGGCAAATCGAACACCGGGGAGCTGTTTTTT. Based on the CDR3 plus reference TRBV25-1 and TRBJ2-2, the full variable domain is EADIYQTPRYLVIGTGKKITLECSQTMGHDKMYWYQQDPGMELHLIHYSYGVNSTEKGDLSSESTVSRIRTEHFPLTLESARPSHTSQYLCASRETGGKSNTGELFFGEGSRLTVL.

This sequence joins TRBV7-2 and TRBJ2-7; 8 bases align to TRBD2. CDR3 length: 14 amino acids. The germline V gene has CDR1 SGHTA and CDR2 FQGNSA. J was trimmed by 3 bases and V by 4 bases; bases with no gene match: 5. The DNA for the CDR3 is TGTGCCAGCAGCTCACCGGGACTAGGCTACGAGCAGTACTTC. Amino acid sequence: CASSSPGLGYEQYF.

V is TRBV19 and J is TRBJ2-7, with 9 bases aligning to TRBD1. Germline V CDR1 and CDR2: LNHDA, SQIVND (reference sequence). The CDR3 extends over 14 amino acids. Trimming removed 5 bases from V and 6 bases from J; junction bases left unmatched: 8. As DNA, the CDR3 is TGTGCCAGTAGTTTCGGACAGGGGAATGCCGAGCAGTACTTC. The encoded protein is CASSFGQGNAEQYF.

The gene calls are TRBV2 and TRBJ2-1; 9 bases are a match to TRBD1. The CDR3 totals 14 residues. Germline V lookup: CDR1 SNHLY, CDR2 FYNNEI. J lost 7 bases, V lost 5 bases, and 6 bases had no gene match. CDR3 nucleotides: TGTGCCAGCAGTTGGACAGGGGAAGGGAATGAGCAGTTCTTC. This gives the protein CASSWTGEGNEQFF.

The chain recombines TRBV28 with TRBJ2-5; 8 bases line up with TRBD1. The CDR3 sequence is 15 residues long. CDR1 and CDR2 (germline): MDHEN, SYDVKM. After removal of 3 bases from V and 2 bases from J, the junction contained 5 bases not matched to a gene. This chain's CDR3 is CASSLGTGKQETQYF. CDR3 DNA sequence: TGTGCCAGCAGTTTGGGGACAGGAAAACAAGAGACCCAGTACTTC.

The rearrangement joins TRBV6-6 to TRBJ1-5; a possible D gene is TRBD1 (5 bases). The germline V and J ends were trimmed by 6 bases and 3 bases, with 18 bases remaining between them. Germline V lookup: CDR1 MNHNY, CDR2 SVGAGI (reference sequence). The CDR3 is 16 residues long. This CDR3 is CASRPRQPTLNQPQHF. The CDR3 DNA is TGTGCCAGCAGGCCCAGACAGCCGACCCTCAATCAGCCCCAGCATTTT.

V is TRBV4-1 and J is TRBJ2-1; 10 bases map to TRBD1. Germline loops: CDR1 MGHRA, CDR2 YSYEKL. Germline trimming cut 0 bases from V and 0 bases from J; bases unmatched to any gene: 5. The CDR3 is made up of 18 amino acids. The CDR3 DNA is TGCGCCAGCAGCCAAGAGGGGACAGGGGCCAGCTCCTACAATGAGCAGTTCTTC. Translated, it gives CASSQEGTGASSYNEQFF.